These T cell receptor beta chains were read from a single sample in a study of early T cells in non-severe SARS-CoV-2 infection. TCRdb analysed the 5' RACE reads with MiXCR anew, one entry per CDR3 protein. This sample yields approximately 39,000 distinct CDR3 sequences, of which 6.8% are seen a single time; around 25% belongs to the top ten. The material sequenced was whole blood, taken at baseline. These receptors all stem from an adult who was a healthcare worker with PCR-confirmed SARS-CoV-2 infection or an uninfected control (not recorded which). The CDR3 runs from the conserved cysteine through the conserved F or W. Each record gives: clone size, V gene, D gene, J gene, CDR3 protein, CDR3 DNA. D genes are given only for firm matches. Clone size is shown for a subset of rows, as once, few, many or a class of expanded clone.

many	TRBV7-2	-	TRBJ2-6	CASSLALGSGANVLTF	TGTGCCAGCAGCTTAGCGCTCGGCTCTGGGGCCAACGTCCTGACTTTC
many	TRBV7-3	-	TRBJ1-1	CASSPQGGDTEAFF	TGTGCCAGCAGCCCACAGGGAGGGGACACTGAAGCTTTCTTT
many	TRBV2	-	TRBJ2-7	CASTRGEGYEQYF	TGTGCCAGCACCCGGGGCGAAGGCTACGAGCAGTACTTC
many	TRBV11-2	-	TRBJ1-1	CASSLMSGETESFF	TGTGCCAGCAGCTTAATGTCCGGGGAGACAGAGTCTTTCTTT
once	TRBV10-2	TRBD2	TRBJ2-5	CASLLAGGEGTQYF	TGCGCCAGCCTCTTAGCGGGAGGGGAGGGGACCCAGTACTTC
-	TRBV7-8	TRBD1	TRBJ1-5	CASSSYGPRQGYQPQHF	TGTGCCAGCAGCTCCTACGGTCCTCGACAGGGGTATCAGCCCCAGCATTTT
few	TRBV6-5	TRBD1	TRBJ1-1	CASRQGVMNTEAFF	TGTGCCAGCAGACAGGGGGTCATGAACACTGAAGCTTTCTTT
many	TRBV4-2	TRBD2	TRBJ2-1	CASSQVAGAYNEQFF	TGTGCCAGCAGCCAGGTAGCGGGAGCATACAATGAGCAGTTCTTC
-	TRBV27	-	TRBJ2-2	CASSFYRSSAANTGELFF	TGTGCCAGCAGTTTTTACCGAAGCTCCGCCGCGAACACCGGGGAGCTGTTTTTT
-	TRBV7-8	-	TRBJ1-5	CASSWFEDSNQPQHF	TGTGCCAGCAGCTGGTTTGAGGATAGCAATCAGCCCCAGCATTTT
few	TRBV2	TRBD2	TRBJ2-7	CASSISGSFDEQYF	TGTGCCAGCAGTATTAGCGGGAGTTTCGACGAGCAGTACTTC
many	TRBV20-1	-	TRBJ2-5	CSARDLRTQETQYF	TGCAGTGCTAGAGATCTCCGGACGCAAGAGACCCAGTACTTC
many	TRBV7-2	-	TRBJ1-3	CASSLPGAENTIYF	TGTGCCAGCAGCTTACCGGGCGCTGAAAACACCATATATTTT
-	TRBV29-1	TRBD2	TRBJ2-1	CSVGGRASNEQFF	TGCAGCGTTGGCGGGAGGGCGTCCAATGAGCAGTTCTTC
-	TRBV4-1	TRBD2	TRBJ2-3	CASSQDPPAGVTDTQYF	TGCGCCAGCAGCCAAGACCCCCCAGCGGGAGTGACAGATACGCAGTATTTT
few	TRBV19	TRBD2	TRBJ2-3	CASSTGLAGTSTDTQYF	TGTGCCAGTAGCACTGGACTAGCGGGAACTAGCACAGATACGCAGTATTTT
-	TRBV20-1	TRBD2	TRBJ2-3	CSARLRFRDYKTDTQYF	TGCAGTGCTAGACTTCGTTTCCGGGACTACAAAACAGATACGCAGTATTTT
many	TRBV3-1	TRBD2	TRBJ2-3	CASSSAGLALNGDTQYF	TGTGCCAGCAGCAGTGCAGGACTAGCGCTAAATGGGGATACGCAGTATTTT
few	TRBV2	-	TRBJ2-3	CASSLLPGLGTDTQYF	TGTGCCAGCAGCTTACTTCCGGGACTGGGCACAGATACGCAGTATTTT
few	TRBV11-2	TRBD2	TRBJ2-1	CASSLGQAGLAGIAIF	TGTGCCAGCAGCTTAGGTCAAGCGGGACTAGCGGGAATTGCGATCTTC
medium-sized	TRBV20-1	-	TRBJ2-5	CSARDLRQAEETQYF	TGCAGTGCTAGAGATCTACGGCAGGCGGAGGAGACCCAGTACTTC
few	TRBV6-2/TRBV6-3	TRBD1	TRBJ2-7	CAASGGYEQYF	TGTGCCGCGTCAGGGGGCTACGAGCAGTACTTC
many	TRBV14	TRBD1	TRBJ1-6	CASSQPGTEYNSPLHF	TGTGCCAGCAGCCAACCCGGGACAGAATATAATTCACCCCTCCACTTT
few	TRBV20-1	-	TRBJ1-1	CSARRTNTEAFF	TGCAGTGCTAGACGGACGAACACTGAAGCTTTCTTT